This TCR beta chain derives from a study of shared clonotypes between healthy human individuals. On the study more broadly: Researchers drew samples from a couple of women and a few men aged 18 to 49.

This CDR3 contains 13 residues. Germline CDR1 reads SGHRS; CDR2 reads YFSETQ. V was trimmed by 1 base and J by 5 bases, leaving 9 bases between them. Method: immunoSEQ multiplex PCR; TCRdb's copy keeps in-frame clones and lacks some. The sample has approximately 1,500,000 clones, under 99% seen once. The sequencing input was naive CD4+ T cells sorted from blood. Subset described: CD45RA+ positively selected. The source of this sequence is a man between 25 and 39 years old in good health. The chain couples TRBV5-1 to TRBJ1-1; D not resolved. Written as DNA, the CDR3 is TGCGCCAGCAGCTTGTTTGGTGGGACTGAAGCTTTCTTT. Amino acids: CASSLFGGTEAFF.